These 14 T cell receptor beta chains were sequenced from one sample in a study of patients and donors after allogeneic stem cell transplantation. Using its own MiXCR run on the RT-PCR reads, TCRdb lists one record per CDR3 protein. Of about 160,000 distinct CDR3 sequences listed, 24% are singletons. Source material: blood, either unsorted or a sorted T cell fraction (not recorded which). The receptors were sampled from a human donor who was either an allogeneic HSCT recipient or a stem cell or donor lymphocyte infusion donor (not recorded which). It is not recorded whose cells these are; they may come from a transplant donor.

This clonotype was found a few times. The CDR3 nucleotides read TGTGCCAGCAGCATCGCCACGAACACCGGGGAGCTGTTTTTT. Translating it yields CASSIATNTGELFF. This rearrangement joins TRBV7-8 to TRBJ2-2; D uncertain. Germline CDR1 reads SGHVS; CDR2 reads FQNEAQ. The CDR3 covers 14 residues. The V gene lost 5 bases and the J gene lost 0 bases, with 7 bases spanning the gap.

This clonotype was observed a handful of times. V and J are TRBV20-1 and TRBJ1-6; maybe TRBD1 (5 bases). The germline V gene encodes CDR1 DFQATT and CDR2 SNEGSKA (reference sequence). The CDR3 is made up of 17 amino acids. The V end lost 0 bases, the J end lost 4 bases, and 16 bases lay between the germline ends. The CDR3 sequence: CSARDRGRLPYNSPLHF. CDR3 DNA sequence: TGCAGTGCTAGAGATAGGGGCCGGCTACCTTATAATTCACCCCTCCACTTT.

This clonotype has only a few counts. The chain combines TRBV5-1 with TRBJ1-2, with 8 bases lining up with TRBD1. Germline V gene data show CDR1 as SGHRS and CDR2 as YFSETQ. The CDR3 spans 14 residues. J gave up 4 bases and V 5 bases, and 7 bases lay outside the gene matches. The CDR3 region is CASRSPGGTYGYTF. Written as DNA, the CDR3 is TGCGCCAGCAGAAGCCCAGGGGGCACCTATGGCTACACCTTC.

This rearrangement joins TRBV20-1 to TRBJ1-2; unclear D gene. The germline V gene has CDR1 DFQATT and CDR2 SNEGSKA (reference sequence). Between the trimmed V and J ends, which lost 1 base and 2 bases, there was a span of 8 bases. This CDR3 region has 13 residues. CDR3 nucleotide sequence: TGCAGTGCTAGAGGACGGTTAAACTATGGCTACACCTTC. It translates to CSARGRLNYGYTF.

This chain joins TRBV12-3 or TRBV12-4 and TRBJ2-5, with TRBD1 as a possible D gene (5 bases). The CDR3 length is 15 residues. Trimming stripped 2 bases from V and 0 bases from J, with 10 bases between. CDR3 bases: TGTGCCAGCAGTTTACCTCCCAGGGACCAAGAGACCCAGTACTTC. This codes for CASSLPPRDQETQYF.

This clonotype was counted many times. This sequence joins TRBV5-5 and TRBJ1-2; 9 bases map to TRBD1. This CDR3 is 15 amino acids long. Germline CDR1 SGHKS, CDR2 YYEKEE (reference sequence). The ends lost 0 bases at V and 2 bases at J; junction bases unmatched: 2. The DNA for the CDR3 is TGTGCCAGCAGCTTGGCCGGACAGGGGAACTATGGCTACACCTTC. Its protein is CASSLAGQGNYGYTF.

J is TRBJ1-6 and V is TRBV14, with D tentatively TRBD1 (5 bases). The CDR3 has 16 residues. Germline loops: CDR1 SGHDN, CDR2 FVKESK. Trimming pared 0 bases from V and 8 bases from J, leaving 14 bases between. This CDR3 is CASSQDGVQVYSPLHF. In nucleotides, the CDR3 is TGTGCCAGCAGCCAAGATGGCGTACAGGTCTATTCACCCCTCCACTTT.

This clonotype was found many times. V usage is TRBV20-1 and J usage is TRBJ1-4, with D tentatively TRBD1 (5 bases). The V and J ends lost 6 bases and 5 bases respectively, with 16 bases between them. The CDR3 contains 14 residues. Germline V gene sequence: CDR1 DFQATT, CDR2 SNEGSKA (reference sequence). CDR3 residues: CSAMRGSGNEKLFF. The CDR3 nucleotides read TGCAGTGCCATGAGGGGATCCGGAAATGAAAAACTGTTTTTT.

There are a few counts of this clonotype. This sequence joins TRBV5-1 and TRBJ1-1; 8 bases match TRBD1. CDR1 and CDR2 (germline): SGHRS, YFSETQ. V was pared by 4 bases and J by 6 bases, with 8 bases of the junction left unmatched. The CDR3 runs to 14 residues. This CDR3 is CASSRPQGAPEAFF. The CDR3 DNA reads as TGCGCCAGCAGCAGGCCGCAGGGGGCGCCTGAAGCTTTCTTT.

This clonotype was seen repeatedly, ten times or more. The rearrangement joins TRBV27 to TRBJ1-2; possible D gene TRBD1, 5 bases. CDR3 size: 15 residues. Trimming cost V 3 bases and J 5 bases, with 16 bases left between them. CDR1 and CDR2 from the germline V gene are MNHEY and SMNVEV (reference sequence). In nucleotides, the CDR3 is TGTGCCAGCAGTTTCACAGGAGTAGGGATATATGGCTACACCTTC. This sequence encodes CASSFTGVGIYGYTF.

The table lists this clonotype with a few counts. The rearrangement joins TRBV29-1 to TRBJ1-2, with D unresolved. The germline gives CDR1 SQVTM, CDR2 ANQGSEA. Trimming removed 5 bases at V and 3 bases at J, with 10 bases between. This CDR3 has 12 amino acids. The chain's CDR3 is CSVLLSDYGYTF. CDR3 sequence (DNA): TGCAGCGTTCTCCTCTCTGACTATGGCTACACCTTC.

The gene calls are TRBV4-2 and TRBJ2-7; 10 nucleotides align to TRBD2. Germline assignment: CDR1 LGHNA and CDR2 YNFKEQ. Trimming removed 4 bases from V and 7 bases from J; junction bases left unmatched: 10. The CDR3 is made up of 15 amino acids. CDR3 in DNA: TGTGCCAGCAGCCCCGGGACTAGCGCTAGACGAGAGCAGTACTTC. Protein sequence: CASSPGTSARREQYF.

This clonotype was detected ten times or more. This rearrangement joins TRBV7-2 to TRBJ1-5; TRBD1 is a possible D gene (5 bases). The CDR3 covers 14 residues. V gave up 2 bases and J gave up 0 bases, with 5 bases separating them. CDR1 is SGHTA, CDR2 FQGNSA, per germline. DNA of the CDR3: TGTGCCAGCAGCTTACAGGGTAGCAATCAGCCCCAGCATTTT. Encoded protein: CASSLQGSNQPQHF. Together with reference TRBV7-2 and TRBJ1-5, the CDR3 gives the full variable domain: GAGVSQSPSNKVTEKGKDVELRCDPISGHTALYWYRQSLGQGLEFLIYFQGNSAPDKSGLPSDRFSAERTGGSVSTLTIQRTQQEDSAVYLCASSLQGSNQPQHFGDGTRLSIL.

This clonotype showed up just a few times. CDR3 sequence: CASSSPLEAYNEQFF. CDR3 sequence (DNA): TGTGCCAGCAGTTCCCCGTTGGAAGCCTACAATGAGCAGTTCTTC. J is TRBJ2-1 and V is TRBV12-3 or TRBV12-4; D is ambiguous. The CDR3 totals 15 residues. V was trimmed by 4 bases and J by 2 bases, leaving 12 bases between them.